Listed here are 24 T cell receptor beta chains from one sample, sequenced in a study of cytomegalovirus exposure and HLA in healthy donors. Use of 60 Vbeta and 13 Jbeta primers characterized the PCR. Method: immunoSEQ multiplex PCR; TCRdb's copy keeps in-frame clones and lacks some. In the table there are about 150,000 clones, 65% to 70% of which are singletons. Material for sequencing was PBMCs. These receptors were collected from a man aged 25-45 years in good health and CMV-seropositive.

This clone has more than one count but fewer than ten. The chain has TRBV27 and TRBJ1-5; no firm D call. The germline gives CDR1 MNHEY, CDR2 SMNVEV (reference sequence). The CDR3 spans 12 residues. Trimming stripped 3 bases from V and 3 bases from J, with 3 bases between. CDR3 sequence reads: CASSFLNQPQHF. The CDR3, as DNA: TGTGCCAGCAGTTTTCTCAATCAGCCCCAGCATTTT.

The chain links TRBV5-1 to TRBJ2-1; TRBD2 aligns across 11 bases. The J segment lost 5 bases and the V segment lost 7 bases, leaving 5 bases of the junction unmatched. Germline-derived CDR1 and CDR2 are SGHRS and YFSETQ. The CDR3 has 14 residues. CDR3 nucleotides: TGCGCCAGCCAACTAGCGGGAGAAAACAATGAGCAGTTCTTC. Its protein product is CASQLAGENNEQFF.

V is TRBV5-1 and J is TRBJ2-3; 7 positions agree with TRBD2. With V trimmed by 2 bases and J by 1 base, 1 base remained unmatched. The CDR3 extends over 14 amino acids. Germline loops: CDR1 SGHRS, CDR2 YFSETQ. As DNA, the CDR3 is TGCGCCAGCAGCTTTGCGGGGGGCACAGATACGCAGTATTTT. Its translation: CASSFAGGTDTQYF.

The chain recombines TRBV18 with TRBJ2-7; D is undetermined. V was clipped by 0 bases and J by 0 bases, with 9 bases between them. Germline-derived CDR1 and CDR2 are KGHSH and LQKENI. This CDR3 is 15 amino acids long. The CDR3 loop reads CASSPPSISSYEQYF. CDR3 DNA sequence: TGTGCCAGCTCACCACCGTCCATTAGCTCCTACGAGCAGTACTTC.

The chain employs TRBV7-3 and TRBJ1-1; TRBD1 aligns across 10 bases. From germline, CDR1 is SGHTA and CDR2 FQGTGA. The CDR3 extends over 14 amino acids. Losses at the gene ends were 2 bases for V and 6 bases for J; bases not matched to a gene: 3. CDR3 sequence reads: CASSLLGQGAEAFF. Written as DNA, the CDR3 is TGTGCCAGCAGCTTACTCGGACAGGGGGCTGAAGCTTTCTTT.

This chain connects TRBV11-2 to TRBJ1-1, with TRBD1 as a possible D gene (5 bases). Germline V gene data show CDR1 as SGHAT and CDR2 as FQNNGV. This CDR3 has 14 amino acids. With 3 bases removed from V and 1 base from J, the gap between germline ends came to 9 bases. The CDR3 loop reads CASSFYGGNTEAFF. The CDR3 DNA reads TGTGCCAGCAGCTTCTACGGGGGGAACACTGAAGCTTTCTTT.

The table lists this clone with a few counts. The V and J genes are TRBV18 and TRBJ1-1; tentative D call: TRBD1 (5 bases). Germline CDR1 KGHSH, CDR2 LQKENI. With 10 bases removed from V and 7 bases from J, the gap between germline ends came to 25 bases. There are 15 residues in the CDR3. The CDR3 loop is CATFKVDSPGGEAFF. CDR3 DNA: TGTGCCACCTTCAAAGTCGACAGCCCCGGTGGTGAAGCTTTCTTT.

The count of this clone is one. This chain joins TRBV7-9 and TRBJ2-1; 9 nucleotides match TRBD2. The junction had 12 bases not matched to a gene; V was cut back by 5 bases and J by 4 bases. Germline V CDR1 and CDR2: SEHNR, FQNEAQ (reference sequence). CDR3 length: 17 amino acids. CDR3 nucleotides: TGTGCCAGCAGCGCCGGGGGACTAGCTGCTTCTTACAATGAGCAGTTCTTC. It translates to CASSAGGLAASYNEQFF.

This clone was observed a few times. The chain uses TRBV6-6 and TRBJ1-5; TRBD1 might be the D (6 bases). Trimming shortened V by 6 bases and J by 4 bases, and 19 bases separated the two germline ends. The CDR3 has 16 residues. Germline CDR1 reads MNHNY; CDR2 reads SVGAGI (reference sequence). CDR3 residues: CASRPAGVGNNQPQHF. The DNA of the CDR3 is TGTGCCAGCAGGCCAGCAGGGGTAGGAAATAATCAGCCCCAGCATTTT.

The V gene is TRBV27, the J gene TRBJ1-2, with TRBD1 identical over 11 bases. This CDR3 has 18 amino acids. J was trimmed by 4 bases and V by 7 bases; bases with no gene match: 17. The germline V gene encodes CDR1 MNHEY and CDR2 SMNVEV (reference sequence). CDR3: CASTPSRTGGSGGYGYTF. The CDR3 nucleotides are TGTGCCAGCACCCCATCGAGGACAGGGGGCAGCGGAGGCTATGGCTACACCTTC.

The CDR3 region has the DNA TGTGCCAGCATACCAGGGGGCCTCACTGAAGCTTTCTTT. Residues: CASIPGGLTEAFF. This rearrangement joins TRBV6-5 to TRBJ1-1, with 8 bases lining up with TRBD1. Germline assignment: CDR1 MNHEY and CDR2 SVGAGI. The ends lost 7 bases at V and 4 bases at J; junction bases unmatched: 5. The CDR3 extends over 13 amino acids.

This chain links TRBV18 with TRBJ2-7; TRBD2 aligns across 8 bases. The length of the CDR3 is 14 residues. Trimming cost V 3 bases and J 1 base; bases outside gene matches: 2. Germline CDR1 is KGHSH and CDR2 is LQKENI. CDR3 sequence: CASSPAGGSYEQYF. The CDR3 DNA follows: TGTGCCAGCTCACCGGCGGGGGGATCCTACGAGCAGTACTTC.

The count of this clone is one. V gene TRBV10-3 combines with J gene TRBJ2-2, with 8 bases identical to TRBD1. The CDR3 loop spans 14 amino acids. The V gene end was trimmed by 9 bases and the J gene end by 3 bases; junction bases not matched to a gene: 6. Germline CDR1 and CDR2: ENHRY and SYGVKD. The CDR3 nucleotides read TGTGCCATGTCCGCGACAGGGGACACCGGGGAGCTGTTTTTT. It is translated as CAMSATGDTGELFF.

The gene calls are TRBV27 and TRBJ1-4; 7 bases line up with TRBD1. J was trimmed by 8 bases and V by 6 bases; bases with no gene match: 3. This CDR3 contains 12 residues. CDR1 and CDR2 from the germline V gene are MNHEY and SMNVEV (reference sequence). The DNA of the CDR3 is TGTGCCAGCAGGAAACAGGGGGAAAAACTGTTTTTT. It is translated as CASRKQGEKLFF.

This clone occurred a few times. This rearrangement joins TRBV18 to TRBJ2-7, with D tentatively TRBD1 (6 bases). The V and J ends lost 4 bases and 6 bases respectively, with 13 bases between them. Germline V gene lookup returns CDR1 KGHSH and CDR2 LQKENI. The CDR3 sequence is 13 residues long. For the CDR3, the DNA is TGTGCCAGCTCACGAGGGGCAGGGGCCGAGCAGTACTTC. Translation gives CASSRGAGAEQYF. The full variable domain, with the rest looked up from reference TRBV18 and TRBJ2-7, is NAGVMQNPRHLVRRRGQEARLRCSPMKGHSHVYWYRQLPEEGLKFMVYLQKENIIDESGMPKERFSAEFPKEGPSILRIQQVVRGDSAAYFCASSRGAGAEQYFGPGTRLTVT.

The V and J genes are TRBV5-1 and TRBJ2-1; weak D call: TRBD2 (6 bases). V dropped 6 bases and J dropped 3 bases, with 19 bases sitting between them. CDR3 length equals 16 residues. The germline V gene has CDR1 SGHRS and CDR2 YFSETQ. This CDR3 is CASKPQGLSVYNEQFF. CDR3 in DNA: TGCGCCAGCAAACCCCAAGGACTAAGCGTCTACAATGAGCAGTTCTTC.

This chain links TRBV4-1 with TRBJ2-3; weak D call: TRBD2 (5 bases). Germline V CDR1 and CDR2: MGHRA, YSYEKL. The CDR3 is made up of 15 amino acids. The V and J ends lost 2 bases and 2 bases respectively, with 11 bases between them. CDR3 nucleotide sequence: TGCGCCAGCAGCCAATTGCCGGGATACACAGATACGCAGTATTTT. It is translated as CASSQLPGYTDTQYF.

This clone was detected only once. The chain employs TRBV7-3 and TRBJ2-1; TRBD1 aligns across 7 bases. J gave up 10 bases and V 5 bases, and 2 bases lay outside the gene matches. CDR1 is SGHTA, CDR2 FQGTGA, per germline. The CDR3 is made up of 11 amino acids. Here the CDR3 reads CASSQGEEQFF. CDR3 DNA sequence: TGTGCCAGCAGCCAGGGGGAAGAGCAGTTCTTC. Full variable domain (outside the CDR3, taken from reference TRBV7-3 and TRBJ2-1): GAGVSQTPSNKVTEKGKYVELRCDPISGHTALYWYRQSLGQGPEFLIYFQGTGAADDSGLPNDRFFAVRPEGSVSTLKIQRTERGDSAVYLCASSQGEEQFFGPGTRLTVL.

The V gene is TRBV7-2, the J gene TRBJ2-7; D is perhaps TRBD2 (6 bases). With 5 bases removed from V and 5 bases from J, the gap between germline ends came to 16 bases. CDR1 and CDR2 from the germline V gene are SGHTA and FQGNSA. CDR3 size: 14 residues. The CDR3 reads CASSLRPRRDEQYF. In DNA, the CDR3 is TGTGCCAGCAGCCTACGACCTAGGAGGGACGAGCAGTACTTC.

The chain couples TRBV6-4 to TRBJ2-7; D call uncertain. The CDR3 spans 14 residues. CDR1 and CDR2 (germline): MRHNA, SNTAGT. Trimming shortened V by 8 bases and J by 1 base, and 15 bases separated the two germline ends. Here the CDR3 reads CASLICGCSYEQYF. In nucleotides, the CDR3 is TGTGCCAGCTTGATCTGTGGCTGTTCCTACGAGCAGTACTTC.

The rearrangement links TRBV30 to TRBJ2-3, with 11 bases lining up with TRBD2. V dropped 8 bases and J dropped 5; count of bases not matched to a gene: 6. The CDR3 spans 13 residues. Germline lookup yields CDR1 GTSNPN and CDR2 SVGIG (reference sequence). CDR3 sequence (DNA): TGTGCCACCCTAGCGGGAGGTTTAGATACGCAGTATTTT. This gives the protein CATLAGGLDTQYF.

The chain carries TRBV5-1 and TRBJ2-5; tentative D call: TRBD2 (6 bases). Near its end, the DNA agrees better with TRBJ2-7, so the J call may be wrong. This CDR3 has 13 amino acids. Germline CDR1 reads SGHRS; CDR2 reads YFSETQ. The CDR3: CASSLTSGYEQYF. Written as DNA, the CDR3 is TGCGCCAGCAGCTTGACGAGCGGGTACGAGCAGTACTTC.

The chain recombines TRBV6-5 with TRBJ2-5; 10 positions agree with TRBD1. Judging by the DNA end, TRBJ2-7 fits better; the J call may be wrong. CDR1 is MNHEY, CDR2 SVGAGI, per germline. The CDR3 runs to 15 residues. Here the CDR3 DNA reads TGTGCCAGCAGTACTCCCGGACAGGGGGTAAACGAGCAGTACTTC. Translated: CASSTPGQGVNEQYF.

J is TRBJ2-3 and V is TRBV11-3; 8 bases agree with TRBD2. With 2 bases clipped from V and 8 bases from J, the junction kept 15 bases outside the gene matches. This CDR3 spans 17 amino acids. Germline V gene data show CDR1 as SGHNT and CDR2 as YENEEA. As DNA, the CDR3 is TGTGCCAGCAGCTTAACCACTAGCGGCTCTTCCCCCGGTACGCAGTATTTT. It codes for CASSLTTSGSSPGTQYF.